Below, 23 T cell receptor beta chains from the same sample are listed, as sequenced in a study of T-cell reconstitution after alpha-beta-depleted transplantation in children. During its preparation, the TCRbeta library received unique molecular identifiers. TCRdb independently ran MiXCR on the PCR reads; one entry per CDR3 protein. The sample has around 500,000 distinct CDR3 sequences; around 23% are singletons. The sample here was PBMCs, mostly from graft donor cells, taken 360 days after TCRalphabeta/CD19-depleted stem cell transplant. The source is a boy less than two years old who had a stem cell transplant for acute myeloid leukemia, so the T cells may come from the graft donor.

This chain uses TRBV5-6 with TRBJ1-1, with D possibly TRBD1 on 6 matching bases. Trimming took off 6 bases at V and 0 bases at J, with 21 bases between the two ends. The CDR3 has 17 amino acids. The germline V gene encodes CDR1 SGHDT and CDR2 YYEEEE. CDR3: CASTPRDRRFLNTEAFF. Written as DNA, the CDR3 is TGTGCCAGCACCCCTAGAGACAGGAGGTTTCTGAACACTGAAGCTTTCTTT.

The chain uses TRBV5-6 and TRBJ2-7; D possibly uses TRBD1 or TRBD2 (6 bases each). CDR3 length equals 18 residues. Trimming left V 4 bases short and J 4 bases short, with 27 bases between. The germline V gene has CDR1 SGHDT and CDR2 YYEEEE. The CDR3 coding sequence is TGTGCCAGCAGCGCCTTTGGGGACTCAGGGGCGTCTCGGTACGAGCAGTACTTC. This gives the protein CASSAFGDSGASRYEQYF.

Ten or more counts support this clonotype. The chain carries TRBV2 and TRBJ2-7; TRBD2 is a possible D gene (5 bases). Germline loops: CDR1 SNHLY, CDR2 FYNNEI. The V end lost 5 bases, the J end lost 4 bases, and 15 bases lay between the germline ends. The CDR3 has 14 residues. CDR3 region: CASSLRALAYEQYF. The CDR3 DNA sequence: TGTGCCAGCAGTTTGAGGGCCTTAGCGTACGAGCAGTACTTC.

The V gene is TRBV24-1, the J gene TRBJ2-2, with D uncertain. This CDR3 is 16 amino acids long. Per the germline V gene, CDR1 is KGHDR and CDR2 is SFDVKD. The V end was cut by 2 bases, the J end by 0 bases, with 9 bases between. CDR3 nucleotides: TGTGCCACCAGTGATTCCCGGCCACCGAACACCGGGGAGCTGTTTTTT. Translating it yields CATSDSRPPNTGELFF.

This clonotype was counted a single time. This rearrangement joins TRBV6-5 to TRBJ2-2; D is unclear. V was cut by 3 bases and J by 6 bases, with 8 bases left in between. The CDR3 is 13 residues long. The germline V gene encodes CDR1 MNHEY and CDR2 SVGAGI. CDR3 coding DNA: TGTGCCAGCAGTTATGGGTCCGCCGGGGAGCTGTTTTTT. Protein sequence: CASSYGSAGELFF.

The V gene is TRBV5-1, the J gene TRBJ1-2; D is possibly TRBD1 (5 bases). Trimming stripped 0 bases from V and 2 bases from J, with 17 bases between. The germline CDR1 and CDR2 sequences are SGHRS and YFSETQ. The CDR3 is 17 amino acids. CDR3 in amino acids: CASSLEGDPNLNYGYTF. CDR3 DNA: TGCGCCAGCAGCTTGGAAGGGGATCCCAATTTAAACTATGGCTACACCTTC.

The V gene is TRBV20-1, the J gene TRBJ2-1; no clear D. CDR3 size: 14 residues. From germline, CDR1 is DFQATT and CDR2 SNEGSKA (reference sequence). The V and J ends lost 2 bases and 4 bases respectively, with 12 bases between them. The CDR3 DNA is TGCAGTGCTAGAAAGTCAGACTTTTACAATGAGCAGTTCTTC. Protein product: CSARKSDFYNEQFF.

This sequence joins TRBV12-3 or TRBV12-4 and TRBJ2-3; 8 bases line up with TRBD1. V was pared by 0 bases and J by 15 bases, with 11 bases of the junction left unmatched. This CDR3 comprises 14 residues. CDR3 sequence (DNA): TGTGCCAGCAGTTTAGCGGCTCCCCAGGGGGCGTGCTATTTT. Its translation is CASSLAAPQGACYF.

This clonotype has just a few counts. The CDR3 sequence: CASSREGKNSPLHF. CDR3 nucleotide sequence: TGCGCCAGCAGCAGGGAAGGGAAGAATTCACCCCTCCACTTT. The chain recombines TRBV5-1 with TRBJ1-6; D gene uncertain. Per the germline V gene, CDR1 is SGHRS and CDR2 is YFSETQ. There are 14 residues in the CDR3. Trimming left V 4 bases short and J 7 bases short, with 12 bases between.

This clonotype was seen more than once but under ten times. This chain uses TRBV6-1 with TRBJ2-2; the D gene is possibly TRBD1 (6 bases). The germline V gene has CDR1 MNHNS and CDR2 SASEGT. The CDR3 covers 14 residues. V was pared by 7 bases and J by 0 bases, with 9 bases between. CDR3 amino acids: CASTWTANTGELFF. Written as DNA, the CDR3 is TGTGCCAGCACCTGGACAGCGAACACCGGGGAGCTGTTTTTT.

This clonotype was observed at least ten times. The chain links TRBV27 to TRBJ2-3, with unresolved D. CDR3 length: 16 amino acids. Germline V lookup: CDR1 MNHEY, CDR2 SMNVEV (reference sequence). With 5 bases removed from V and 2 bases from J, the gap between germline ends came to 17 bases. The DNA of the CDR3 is TGTGCCAGCAGTCCCGAGAGACTCCCTACCACAGATACGCAGTATTTT. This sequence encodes CASSPERLPTTDTQYF.

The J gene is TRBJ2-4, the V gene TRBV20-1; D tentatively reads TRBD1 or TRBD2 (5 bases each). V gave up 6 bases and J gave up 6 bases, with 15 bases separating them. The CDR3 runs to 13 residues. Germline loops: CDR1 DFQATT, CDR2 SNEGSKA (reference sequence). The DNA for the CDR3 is TGCAGTGCCCGCCGGGACCAACCAAACATTCAGTACTTC. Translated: CSARRDQPNIQYF.

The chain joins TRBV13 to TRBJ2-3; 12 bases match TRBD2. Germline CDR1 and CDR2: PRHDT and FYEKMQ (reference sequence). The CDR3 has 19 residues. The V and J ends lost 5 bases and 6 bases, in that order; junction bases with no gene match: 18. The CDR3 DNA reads TGTGCCAGCAGCAACCCTCTAGCGGGGGGGCTCGCCTCTTCCGATACGCAGTATTTT. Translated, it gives CASSNPLAGGLASSDTQYF.

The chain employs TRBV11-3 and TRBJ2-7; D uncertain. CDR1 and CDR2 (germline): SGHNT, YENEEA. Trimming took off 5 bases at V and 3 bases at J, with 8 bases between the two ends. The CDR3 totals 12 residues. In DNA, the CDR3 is TGTGCCAGCAGCCACGGCAGCTACGAGCAGTACTTC. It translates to CASSHGSYEQYF.

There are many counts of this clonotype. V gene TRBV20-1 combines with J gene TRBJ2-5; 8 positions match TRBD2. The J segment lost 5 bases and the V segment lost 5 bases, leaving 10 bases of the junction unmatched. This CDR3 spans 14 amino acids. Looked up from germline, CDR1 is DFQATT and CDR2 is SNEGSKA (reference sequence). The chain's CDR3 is CSARIRGGPETQYF. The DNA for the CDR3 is TGCAGTGCTCGAATCCGGGGGGGCCCCGAGACCCAGTACTTC.

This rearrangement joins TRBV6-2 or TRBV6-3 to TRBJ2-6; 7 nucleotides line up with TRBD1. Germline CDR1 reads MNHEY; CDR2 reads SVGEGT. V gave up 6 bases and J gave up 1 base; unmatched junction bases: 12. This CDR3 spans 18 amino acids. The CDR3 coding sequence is TGTGCCAGCAGGAGTAGACAGGGAGCTGCTTCTGGGGCCAACGTCCTGACTTTC. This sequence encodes CASRSRQGAASGANVLTF.

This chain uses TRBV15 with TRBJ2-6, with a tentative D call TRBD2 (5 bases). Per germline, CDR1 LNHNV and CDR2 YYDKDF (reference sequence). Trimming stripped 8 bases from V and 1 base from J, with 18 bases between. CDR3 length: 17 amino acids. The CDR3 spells CATSRVRGISGANVLTF. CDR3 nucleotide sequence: TGTGCCACCTCTAGGGTTCGGGGTATATCTGGGGCCAACGTCCTGACTTTC.

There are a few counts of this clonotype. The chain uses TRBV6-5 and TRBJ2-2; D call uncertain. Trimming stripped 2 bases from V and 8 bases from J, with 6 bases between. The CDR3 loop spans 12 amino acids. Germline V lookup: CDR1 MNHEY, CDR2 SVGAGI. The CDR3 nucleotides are TGTGCCAGCAGTTACGGCCAGGGGGAGCTGTTTTTT. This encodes CASSYGQGELFF.

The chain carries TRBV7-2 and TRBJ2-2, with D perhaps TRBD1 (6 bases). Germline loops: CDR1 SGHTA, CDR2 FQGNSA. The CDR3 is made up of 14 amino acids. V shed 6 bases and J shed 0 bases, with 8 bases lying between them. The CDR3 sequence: CASRGGSNTGELFF. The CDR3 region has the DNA TGTGCCAGCAGAGGGGGTTCGAACACCGGGGAGCTGTTTTTT.

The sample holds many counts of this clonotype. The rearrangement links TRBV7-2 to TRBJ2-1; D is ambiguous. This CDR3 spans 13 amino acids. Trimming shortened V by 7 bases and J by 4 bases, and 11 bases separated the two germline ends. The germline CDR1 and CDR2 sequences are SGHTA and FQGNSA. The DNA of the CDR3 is TGTGCCAGCAACGCCGGAGTGTACAATGAGCAGTTCTTC. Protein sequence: CASNAGVYNEQFF.

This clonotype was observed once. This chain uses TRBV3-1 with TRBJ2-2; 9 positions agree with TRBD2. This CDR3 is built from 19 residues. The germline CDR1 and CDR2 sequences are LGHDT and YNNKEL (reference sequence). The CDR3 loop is CTFCFGLAGTYANTGELFF. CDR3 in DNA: TGTACCTTCTGTTTCGGTCTAGCGGGAACTTATGCGAACACCGGGGAGCTGTTTTTT.

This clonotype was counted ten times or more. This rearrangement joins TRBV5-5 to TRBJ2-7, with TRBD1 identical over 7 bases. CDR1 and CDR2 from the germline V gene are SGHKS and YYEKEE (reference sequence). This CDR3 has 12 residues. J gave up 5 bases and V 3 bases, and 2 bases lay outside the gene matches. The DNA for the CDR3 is TGTGCCAGCAGCTCCACAGGGGACGAGCAGTACTTC. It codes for CASSSTGDEQYF.

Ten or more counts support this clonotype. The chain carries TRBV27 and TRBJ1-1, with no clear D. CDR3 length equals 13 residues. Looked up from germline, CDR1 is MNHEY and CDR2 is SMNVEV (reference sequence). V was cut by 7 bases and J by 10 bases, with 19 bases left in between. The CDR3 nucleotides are TGTGCCAGCAAACCGGGCATGGGTTCGCTAGCTTTCTTT. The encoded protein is CASKPGMGSLAFF.